The clone carrying this T cell receptor (beta chain) came up many times. The antigen is unknown. The making of cDNA relied on 5'RACE with 10-nucleotide random UMIs. TCRdb re-derived calls from the 5' RACE reads in MiXCR, one entry per CDR3 protein. The data show some 80,000 distinct CDR3 sequences, 3.5% to 4.5% seen once. V dropped 0 bases and J dropped 3 bases, with 14 bases sitting between them. Germline V gives CDR1 SGHDN, CDR2 FVKESK. This CDR3 is built from 16 residues. Specified time point: longitudinal time-point 3. Source material was 2 million unsorted PBMCs, stored at -80 °C in RNAlater. This entry is derived from a study of neurological immune-mediated disorders. The study's findings and limits: Sharing of CDR3 amino acid sequences among expanded clones across subjects was absent, suggesting private repertoires in all groups.

Specimen: PBMCs. This clonotype was obtained from a woman between 55 and 75 years old with multiple sclerosis. The rearrangement joins TRBV14 to TRBJ1-2; perhaps TRBD1 as D (5 bases). The CDR3: CASSQEGRGIDYGYTF. The CDR3 DNA sequence: TGTGCCAGCAGCCAAGAAGGGAGGGGCATCGACTATGGCTACACCTTC.